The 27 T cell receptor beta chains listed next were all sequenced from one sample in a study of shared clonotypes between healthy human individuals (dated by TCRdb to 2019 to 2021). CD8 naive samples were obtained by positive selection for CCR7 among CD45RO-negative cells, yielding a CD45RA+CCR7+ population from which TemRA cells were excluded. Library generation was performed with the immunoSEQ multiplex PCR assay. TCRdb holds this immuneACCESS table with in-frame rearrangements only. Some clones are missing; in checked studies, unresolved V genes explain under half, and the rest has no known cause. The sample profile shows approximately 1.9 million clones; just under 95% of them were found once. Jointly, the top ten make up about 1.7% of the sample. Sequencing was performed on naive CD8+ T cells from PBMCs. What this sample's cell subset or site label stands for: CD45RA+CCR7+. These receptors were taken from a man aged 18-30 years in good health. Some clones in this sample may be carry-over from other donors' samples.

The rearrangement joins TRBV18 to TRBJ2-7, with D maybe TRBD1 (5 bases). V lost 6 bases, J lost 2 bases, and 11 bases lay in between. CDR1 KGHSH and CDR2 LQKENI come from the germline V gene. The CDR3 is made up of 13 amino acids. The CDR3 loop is CASSSDRTYEQYF. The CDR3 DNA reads TGTGCCAGCTCGTCTGACAGAACCTACGAGCAGTACTTC.

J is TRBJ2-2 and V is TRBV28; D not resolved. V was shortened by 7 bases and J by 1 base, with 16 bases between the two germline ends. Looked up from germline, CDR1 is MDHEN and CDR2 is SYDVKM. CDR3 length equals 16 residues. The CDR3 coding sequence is TGTGCCAGCACGACCTGGACCGTACGGAACACCGGGGAGCTGTTTTTT. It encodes CASTTWTVRNTGELFF.

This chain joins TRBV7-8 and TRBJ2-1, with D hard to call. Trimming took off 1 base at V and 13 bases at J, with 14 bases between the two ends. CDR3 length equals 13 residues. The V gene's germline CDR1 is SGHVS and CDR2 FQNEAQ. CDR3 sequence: CASSLGVGSLQFF. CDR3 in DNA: TGTGCCAGCAGCTTAGGGGTCGGCAGCCTACAGTTCTTC.

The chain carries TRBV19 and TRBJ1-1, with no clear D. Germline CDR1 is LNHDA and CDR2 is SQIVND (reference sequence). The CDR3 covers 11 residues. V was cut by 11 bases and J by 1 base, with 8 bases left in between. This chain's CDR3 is CASHTNTEAFF. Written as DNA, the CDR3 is TGTGCCTCCCATACGAACACTGAAGCTTTCTTT.

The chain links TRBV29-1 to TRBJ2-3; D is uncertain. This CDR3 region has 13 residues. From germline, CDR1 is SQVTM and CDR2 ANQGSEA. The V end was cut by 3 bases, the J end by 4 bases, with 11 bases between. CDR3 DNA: TGCAGCGTTGACGTAGACCCCCCAGATACGCAGTATTTT. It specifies CSVDVDPPDTQYF.

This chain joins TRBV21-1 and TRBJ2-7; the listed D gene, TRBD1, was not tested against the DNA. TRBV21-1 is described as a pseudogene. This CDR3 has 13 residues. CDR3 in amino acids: CASEGQSNYEQYF. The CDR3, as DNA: TGTGCCAGCGAGGGACAGTCTAACTACGAGCAGTACTTC.

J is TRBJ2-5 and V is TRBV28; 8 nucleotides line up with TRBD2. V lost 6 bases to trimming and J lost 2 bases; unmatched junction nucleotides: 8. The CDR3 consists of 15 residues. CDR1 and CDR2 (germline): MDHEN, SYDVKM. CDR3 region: CASRKLREAQETQYF. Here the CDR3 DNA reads TGTGCCAGCAGGAAACTGCGGGAGGCACAAGAGACCCAGTACTTC.

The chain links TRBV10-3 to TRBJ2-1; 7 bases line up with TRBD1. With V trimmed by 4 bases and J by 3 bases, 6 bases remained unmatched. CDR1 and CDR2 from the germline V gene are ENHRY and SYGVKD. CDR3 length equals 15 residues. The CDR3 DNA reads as TGTGCCATCAGTGGGGGCCAGGGGGTCTACAATGAGCAGTTCTTC. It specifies CAISGGQGVYNEQFF.

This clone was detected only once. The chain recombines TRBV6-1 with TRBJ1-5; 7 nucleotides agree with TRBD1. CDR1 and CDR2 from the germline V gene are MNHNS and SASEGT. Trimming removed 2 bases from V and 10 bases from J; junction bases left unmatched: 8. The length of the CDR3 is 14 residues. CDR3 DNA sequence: TGTGCCAGCAGTGAATTAGGGGGCAACCCTCCCCAGCATTTT. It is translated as CASSELGGNPPQHF.

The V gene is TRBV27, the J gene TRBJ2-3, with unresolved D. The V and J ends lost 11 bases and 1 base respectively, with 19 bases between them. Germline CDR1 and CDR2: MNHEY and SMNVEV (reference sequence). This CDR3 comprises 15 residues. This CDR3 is CASASSRGGTDTQYF. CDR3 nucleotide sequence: TGTGCCTCTGCCAGCAGTCGTGGTGGCACAGATACGCAGTATTTT.

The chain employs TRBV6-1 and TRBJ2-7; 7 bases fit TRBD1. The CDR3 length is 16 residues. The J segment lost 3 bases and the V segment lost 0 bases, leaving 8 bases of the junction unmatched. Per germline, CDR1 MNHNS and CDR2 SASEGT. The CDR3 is CASSEAWGQSLYEQYF. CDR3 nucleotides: TGTGCCAGCAGTGAAGCGTGGGGACAGTCCCTCTACGAGCAGTACTTC.

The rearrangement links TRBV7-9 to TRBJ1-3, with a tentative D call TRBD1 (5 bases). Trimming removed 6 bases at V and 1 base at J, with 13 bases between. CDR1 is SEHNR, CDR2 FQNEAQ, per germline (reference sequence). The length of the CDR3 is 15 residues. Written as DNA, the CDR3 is TGTGCCAGCAGGGAAAAAGGGGTTTCTGGAAACACCATATATTTT. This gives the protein CASREKGVSGNTIYF. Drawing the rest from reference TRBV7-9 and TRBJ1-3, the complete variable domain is DTGVSQNPRHKITKRGQNVTFRCDPISEHNRLYWYRQTLGQGPEFLTYFQNEAQLEKSRLLSDRFSAERPKGSFSTLEIQRTEQGDSAMYLCASREKGVSGNTIYFGEGSWLTVV.

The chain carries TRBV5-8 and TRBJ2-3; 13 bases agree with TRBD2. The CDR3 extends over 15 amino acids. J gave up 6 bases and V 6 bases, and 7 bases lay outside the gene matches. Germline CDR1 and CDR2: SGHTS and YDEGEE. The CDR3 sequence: CASNFGLAGEDTQYF. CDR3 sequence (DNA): TGTGCCAGCAACTTCGGACTAGCGGGAGAGGATACGCAGTATTTT.

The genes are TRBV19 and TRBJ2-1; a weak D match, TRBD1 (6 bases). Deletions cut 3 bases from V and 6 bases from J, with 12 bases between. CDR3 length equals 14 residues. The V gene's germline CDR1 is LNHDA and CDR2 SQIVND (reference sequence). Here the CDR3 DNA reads TGTGCCAGTAGTATGGTACAGGGAAGCAATGAGCAGTTCTTC. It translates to CASSMVQGSNEQFF.

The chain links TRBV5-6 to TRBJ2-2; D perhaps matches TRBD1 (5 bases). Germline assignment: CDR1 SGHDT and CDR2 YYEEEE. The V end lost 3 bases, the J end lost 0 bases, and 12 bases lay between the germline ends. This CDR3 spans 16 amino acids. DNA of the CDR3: TGTGCCAGCAGCTCCCCGGACAACGCGAACACCGGGGAGCTGTTTTTT. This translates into CASSSPDNANTGELFF.

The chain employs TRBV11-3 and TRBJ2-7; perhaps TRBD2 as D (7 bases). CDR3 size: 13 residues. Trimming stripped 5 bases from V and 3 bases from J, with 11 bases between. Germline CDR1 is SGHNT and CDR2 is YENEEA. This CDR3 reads CASSPRGGYEQYF. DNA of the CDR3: TGTGCCAGCAGCCCTAGGGGGGGCTACGAGCAGTACTTC.

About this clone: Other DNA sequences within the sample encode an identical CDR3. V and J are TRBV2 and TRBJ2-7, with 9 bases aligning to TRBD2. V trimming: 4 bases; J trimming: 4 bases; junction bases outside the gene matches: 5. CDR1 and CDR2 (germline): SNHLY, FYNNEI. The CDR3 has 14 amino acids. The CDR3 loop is CASSGLAVRYEQYF. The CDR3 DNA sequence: TGTGCCAGCAGTGGACTAGCGGTTCGATACGAGCAGTACTTC.

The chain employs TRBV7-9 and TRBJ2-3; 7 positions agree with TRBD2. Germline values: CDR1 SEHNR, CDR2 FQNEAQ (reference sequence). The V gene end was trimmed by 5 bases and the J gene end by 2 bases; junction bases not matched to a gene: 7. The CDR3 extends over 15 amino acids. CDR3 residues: CASSSPGGTTDTQYF. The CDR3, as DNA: TGTGCCAGCAGCAGTCCGGGGGGTACCACAGATACGCAGTATTTT. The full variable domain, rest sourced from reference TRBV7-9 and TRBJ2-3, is DTGVSQNPRHKITKRGQNVTFRCDPISEHNRLYWYRQTLGQGPEFLTYFQNEAQLEKSRLLSDRFSAERPKGSFSTLEIQRTEQGDSAMYLCASSSPGGTTDTQYFGPGTRLTVL.

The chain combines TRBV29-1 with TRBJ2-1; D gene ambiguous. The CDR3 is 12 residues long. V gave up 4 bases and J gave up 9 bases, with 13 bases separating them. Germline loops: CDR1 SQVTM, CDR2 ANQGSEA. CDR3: CSVGTSRGEQFF. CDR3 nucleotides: TGCAGCGTTGGGACCTCTCGCGGTGAGCAGTTCTTC.

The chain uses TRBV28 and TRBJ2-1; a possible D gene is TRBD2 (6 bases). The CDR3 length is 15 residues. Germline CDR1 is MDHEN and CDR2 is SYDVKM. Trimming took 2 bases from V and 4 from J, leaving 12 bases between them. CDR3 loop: CASSLDGRVYNEQFF. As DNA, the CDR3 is TGTGCCAGCAGTTTAGACGGGAGAGTATACAATGAGCAGTTCTTC. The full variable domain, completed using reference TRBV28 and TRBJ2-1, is DVKVTQSSRYLVKRTGEKVFLECVQDMDHENMFWYRQDPGLGLRLIYFSYDVKMKEKGDIPEGYSVSREKKERFSLILESASTNQTSMYLCASSLDGRVYNEQFFGPGTRLTVL.

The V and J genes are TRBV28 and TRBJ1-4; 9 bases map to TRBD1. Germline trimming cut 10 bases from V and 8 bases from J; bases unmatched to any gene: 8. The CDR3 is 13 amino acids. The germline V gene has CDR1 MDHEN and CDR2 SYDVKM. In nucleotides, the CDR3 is TGTGCCACCACAGGGGGCTCAGGAGAAAAACTGTTTTTT. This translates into CATTGGSGEKLFF.

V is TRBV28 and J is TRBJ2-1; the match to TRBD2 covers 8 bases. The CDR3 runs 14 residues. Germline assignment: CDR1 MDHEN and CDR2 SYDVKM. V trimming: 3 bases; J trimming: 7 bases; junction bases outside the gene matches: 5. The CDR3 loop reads CASSLVAGNNEQFF. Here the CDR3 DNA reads TGTGCCAGCAGTTTGGTAGCGGGGAATAATGAGCAGTTCTTC.

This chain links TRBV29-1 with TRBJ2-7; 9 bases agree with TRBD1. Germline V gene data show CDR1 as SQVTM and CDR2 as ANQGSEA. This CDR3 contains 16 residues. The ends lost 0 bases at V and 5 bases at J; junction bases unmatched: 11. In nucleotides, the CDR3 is TGCAGCGTTGAAGACGAAGCTGGGGGACAGGGTAACGAGCAGTACTTC. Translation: CSVEDEAGGQGNEQYF.

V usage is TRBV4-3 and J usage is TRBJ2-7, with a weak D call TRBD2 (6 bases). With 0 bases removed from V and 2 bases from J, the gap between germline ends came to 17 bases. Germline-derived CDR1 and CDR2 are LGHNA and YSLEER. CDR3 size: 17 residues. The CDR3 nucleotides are TGCGCCAGCAGCCAAGATTATGGAGACGGAGGGGCCTACGAGCAGTACTTC. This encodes CASSQDYGDGGAYEQYF.

CDR3 sequence (DNA): TGTGCCAGCAGCGGGTCCTGGGCGCCCCATAGCAATCAGCCCCAGCATTTT. Translated, it gives CASSGSWAPHSNQPQHF. This sequence joins TRBV21-1 and TRBJ1-5; the table names TRBD1, a call not compared with the DNA. TRBV21-1 is listed as a pseudogene. The CDR3 is 17 amino acids.

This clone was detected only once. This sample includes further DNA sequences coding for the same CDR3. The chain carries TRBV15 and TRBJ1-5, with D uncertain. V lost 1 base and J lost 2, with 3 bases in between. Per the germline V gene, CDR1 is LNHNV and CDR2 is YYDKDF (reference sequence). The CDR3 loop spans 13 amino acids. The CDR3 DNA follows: TGTGCCACCAGCAGAGGTGGCAATCAGCCCCAGCATTTT. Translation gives CATSRGGNQPQHF.

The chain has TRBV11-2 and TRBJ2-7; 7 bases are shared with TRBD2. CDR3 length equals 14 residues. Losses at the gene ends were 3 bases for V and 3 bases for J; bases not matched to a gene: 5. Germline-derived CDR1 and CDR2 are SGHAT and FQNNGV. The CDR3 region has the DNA TGTGCCAGCAGCTTTTCCGGGACTAACTACGAGCAGTACTTC. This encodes CASSFSGTNYEQYF.